Following are 10 T cell receptor beta chains from one sample sequenced in a study of T cells after posttransplantation cyclophosphamide. This table comes from immunoSEQ multiplex PCR, and its TCRdb copy is limited to in-frame clones, with some not included. The table records 750 to 850 clones, around three quarters of them present only once. A marrow graft followed busulfan-fludarabine conditioning, with cyclophosphamide on days +3 and +4. The material sequenced was CD4+ T cells sorted from blood, taken after an allogeneic stem cell transplant with post-transplant cyclophosphamide. These receptors all come from a female patient aged 25-40 years who received an allogeneic stem cell transplant from a related donor, was CMV-positive, and had no GVHD. The T cells may come from the graft donor.

Details on this clone: An end of the junction does not agree with germline; a read error may underlie this. This chain connects TRBV20-1 to TRBJ1-2; no clear D gene. The germline CDR1 and CDR2 sequences are DFQATT and SNEGSKA (reference sequence). The CDR3 is 11 amino acids. The CDR3 coding sequence is TGTAGTGCGGCCCGGGTTTACGGCTACACCTTC. Translation gives CSAARVYGYTF.

The chain is built from TRBV5-1 and TRBJ1-4; D gene ambiguous. V was pared by 2 bases and J by 7 bases, with 12 bases between. Per the germline V gene, CDR1 is SGHRS and CDR2 is YFSETQ. The CDR3 runs to 14 residues. CDR3 sequence: CASSFGQDSEKLFF. The CDR3 nucleotides read TGCGCCAGCAGCTTCGGTCAGGACTCTGAAAAACTGTTTTTT.

The genes are TRBV27 and TRBJ2-5, with a weak D call TRBD1 (5 bases). From germline, CDR1 is MNHEY and CDR2 SMNVEV (reference sequence). This CDR3 comprises 15 residues. V dropped 3 bases and J dropped 2 bases, with 13 bases sitting between them. The CDR3 nucleotides are TGTGCCAGCAGTTTCAGGGTGGGATTGCAAGAGACCCAGTACTTC. Translated, it gives CASSFRVGLQETQYF.

V is TRBV7-8 and J is TRBJ1-2; D might be TRBD1 (5 bases). This CDR3 is 13 amino acids long. V gave up 5 bases and J gave up 7 bases, with 14 bases separating them. The germline gives CDR1 SGHVS, CDR2 FQNEAQ. CDR3 in amino acids: CASSNPGGAGYTF. CDR3 nucleotide sequence: TGTGCCAGCAGCAACCCAGGAGGGGCTGGCTACACCTTC. Full variable domain (outside the CDR3, taken from reference TRBV7-8 and TRBJ1-2): GAGVSQSPRYKVAKRGQDVALRCDPISGHVSLFWYQQALGQGPEFLTYFQNEAQLDKSGLPSDRFFAERPEGSVSTLKIQRTQQEDSAVYLCASSNPGGAGYTFGSGTRLTVV.

The rearrangement joins TRBV7-9 to TRBJ2-5; a possible D gene is TRBD2 (6 bases). The CDR3 is 12 amino acids. Germline assignment: CDR1 SEHNR and CDR2 FQNEAQ (reference sequence). Trimming pared 5 bases from V and 8 bases from J, leaving 12 bases between. The CDR3 sequence: CASSISGGTQYF. The DNA of the CDR3 is TGTGCCAGCAGCATCTCCGGGGGTACCCAGTACTTC.

The J gene is TRBJ2-1, the V gene TRBV29-1; 10 bases line up with TRBD1. The CDR3 loop spans 13 amino acids. V shed 7 bases and J 4 bases; nucleotides not matched to a gene: 4. Looked up from germline, CDR1 is SQVTM and CDR2 is ANQGSEA. CDR3 region: CSGGTGAYNEQFF. The CDR3 DNA is TGCAGCGGGGGGACAGGGGCTTACAATGAGCAGTTCTTC.

This clone showed up just once. The chain links TRBV27 to TRBJ2-3; TRBD2 agrees at 13 bases. This CDR3 region has 16 residues. The V gene end was trimmed by 6 bases and the J gene end by 6 bases; junction bases not matched to a gene: 9. Germline values: CDR1 MNHEY, CDR2 SMNVEV (reference sequence). CDR3 DNA sequence: TGTGCCAGCAGGACTAGCGGGGGGCTTTTGTGGGATACGCAGTATTTT. This gives the protein CASRTSGGLLWDTQYF.

This clone was seen only once. This sequence joins TRBV5-1 and TRBJ1-3, with D perhaps TRBD1 (5 bases). Trimming pared 1 base from V and 0 bases from J, leaving 11 bases between. CDR3 length equals 16 residues. Germline values: CDR1 SGHRS, CDR2 YFSETQ. CDR3 coding DNA: TGCGCCAGCAGCTTGACTGGGGCTGACTCTGGAAACACCATATATTTT. Translating gives CASSLTGADSGNTIYF.

The V and J genes are TRBV7-9 and TRBJ2-7; TRBD1 agrees at 12 bases. The germline CDR1 and CDR2 sequences are SEHNR and FQNEAQ (reference sequence). V was clipped by 4 bases and J by 2 bases; unmatched bases: 6. The CDR3 has 16 residues. As DNA, the CDR3 is TGTGCCAGCAGCTACCCCGGGACAGGGGGCCCCTACGAGCAGTACTTC. It yields the protein CASSYPGTGGPYEQYF.

The V and J genes are TRBV6-6 and TRBJ2-1; 14 nucleotides line up with TRBD2. The CDR3 is made up of 16 amino acids. Germline values: CDR1 MNHNY, CDR2 SVGAGI (reference sequence). The V gene end was trimmed by 6 bases and the J gene end by 8 bases; junction bases not matched to a gene: 9. The CDR3, as DNA: TGTGCCAGCAGCCCCGCCGGGACTAGCGGGGGCTATGAGCAGTTCTTC. Its translation: CASSPAGTSGGYEQFF.